This T cell receptor (beta chain) was captured in a study of shared clonotypes between healthy human individuals. Findings and caveats of the study: Shared across a few donors were about 4.8% of the naive CD4 clonotypes.

In regard to this clone: The antigen remains unidentified. This sample also contains other DNA sequences that code for the same CDR3.

Trimming shortened V by 1 base and J by 2 bases, and 9 bases separated the two germline ends. The length of the CDR3 is 15 residues. CDR1 is MGHRA and CDR2 is YSYEKL in the germline V gene. The sorted-subset replicate PCRs were given about 200 ng DNA, which is about 29,000 T cell genomes. Per the original methods: For the immunoSEQ data, sequences were junction-only without quality scores, so filtering differed. The table came from immunoSEQ multiplex PCR; TCRdb's copy has only in-frame clones and leaves some out. Clone size and V and J calls were adopted from that table, with D and trimming inferred from the DNA. The sample includes about a million clones, about 75% seen only once; the top ten take 1.2% to 1.5%.

The genes are TRBV4-1 and TRBJ2-1; D ambiguous. The sample comprised memory CD4+ T cells sorted from blood. The subset here: CD45RA-negative fraction. The TCR comes from a man between 18 and 29 years old in good health. In nucleotides, the CDR3 is TGCGCCAGCAGCCAAGGTGGGGTCACCTACAATGAGCAGTTCTTC. Encoded protein: CASSQGGVTYNEQFF.